Below, 32 T cell receptor beta chains from the same sample are listed, as sequenced in a study of T cell clones after liver transplantation. The table came from immunoSEQ multiplex PCR; TCRdb's copy has only in-frame clones and leaves some out. The sample lists about 22,000 clones; over 55% were seen once. Source: CD4+ T cells from blood, taken before liver transplant. The receptor set was obtained from a human donor who received a liver transplant.

The J gene is TRBJ1-1, the V gene TRBV27; weak D call: TRBD1 (6 bases). Germline V gene sequence: CDR1 MNHEY, CDR2 SMNVEV (reference sequence). Trimming took off 5 bases at V and 4 bases at J, with 17 bases between the two ends. There are 15 residues in the CDR3. Here the CDR3 reads CASSPFRGAATEAFF. The CDR3 bases are TGTGCCAGCAGTCCCTTCAGGGGTGCCGCCACTGAAGCTTTCTTT.

The rearrangement links TRBV9 to TRBJ2-5; 8 bases match TRBD1. This CDR3 region has 15 residues. Trimming cost V 2 bases and J 0 bases; bases outside gene matches: 3. Germline CDR1 and CDR2: SGDLS and YYNGEE. This chain's CDR3 is CASSVGQAYQETQYF. Here the CDR3 DNA reads TGTGCCAGCAGCGTGGGACAGGCGTACCAAGAGACCCAGTACTTC.

The chain has TRBV5-8 and TRBJ1-3; TRBD1 might be the D (5 bases). CDR1 and CDR2 from the germline V gene are SGHTS and YDEGEE. V was trimmed by 2 bases and J by 0 bases, leaving 12 bases between them. The CDR3 length is 16 residues. The CDR3 sequence is CASSFRGSASGNTIYF. The CDR3 region has the DNA TGTGCCAGCAGCTTTAGGGGCTCAGCCTCTGGAAACACCATATATTTT.

This chain links TRBV2 with TRBJ2-4; the match to TRBD2 covers 8 bases. This CDR3 spans 14 amino acids. Per germline, CDR1 SNHLY and CDR2 FYNNEI. J was trimmed by 11 bases and V by 6 bases; bases with no gene match: 12. CDR3 amino acids: CASSENGGRTVQYF. CDR3 DNA sequence: TGTGCCAGCAGCGAGAATGGCGGGAGGACCGTTCAGTACTTC.

V gene TRBV25-1 combines with J gene TRBJ1-4; D is uncertain. CDR3 length equals 12 residues. Trimming took off 7 bases at V and 7 bases at J, with 10 bases between the two ends. In germline, CDR1 is MGHDK, CDR2 SYGVNS. CDR3: CASNRMGEKLFF. CDR3 DNA: TGTGCCAGCAATAGGATGGGTGAAAAACTGTTTTTT.

The chain has TRBV13 and TRBJ2-5, with D possibly TRBD2 on 5 matching bases. The CDR3 extends over 14 amino acids. The V gene's germline CDR1 is PRHDT and CDR2 FYEKMQ (reference sequence). V was cut by 2 bases and J by 4 bases, with 11 bases left in between. CDR3: CASSLRGPRETQYF. CDR3 DNA sequence: TGTGCCAGCAGCTTAAGAGGGCCACGAGAGACCCAGTACTTC.

The V call is TRBV10-3, the J call TRBJ2-5; the match to TRBD2 covers 10 bases. Looked up from germline, CDR1 is ENHRY and CDR2 is SYGVKD. The length of the CDR3 is 15 residues. The CDR3 DNA is TGTGTCCCAAGGGGGTCTAGCGGGAGTTTCGAGACCCAGTACTTC. It codes for CVPRGSSGSFETQYF.

The J gene is TRBJ2-7, the V gene TRBV6-5; D perhaps matches TRBD1 (6 bases). CDR1 MNHEY and CDR2 SVGAGI come from the germline V gene. Trimming pared 5 bases from V and 3 bases from J, leaving 8 bases between. CDR3 length: 12 amino acids. The CDR3 reads CASSEGGYEQYV. CDR3 bases: TGTGCCAGCAGTGAAGGGGGCTACGAGCAGTACGTC.

The chain has TRBV5-1 and TRBJ1-1, with TRBD1 matching over 8 bases. Germline V gives CDR1 SGHRS, CDR2 YFSETQ. The CDR3 runs 13 residues. J was trimmed by 6 bases and V by 0 bases; bases with no gene match: 1. Here the CDR3 reads CASSLDRGAEAFF. CDR3 sequence (DNA): TGCGCCAGCAGCTTGGACAGGGGGGCTGAAGCTTTCTTT.

The rearrangement uses TRBV5-6 and TRBJ1-2, with 7 bases matching TRBD1. Trimming took 2 bases from V and 4 from J; bases not matched to a gene: 5. Per germline, CDR1 SGHDT and CDR2 YYEEEE. The length of the CDR3 is 14 residues. CDR3 bases: TGTGCCAGCAGCTTCGGGACAGCTGGCTATGGCTACACCTTC. This sequence encodes CASSFGTAGYGYTF.

This clone has more than one count but fewer than ten. The CDR3 region has the DNA TGTGCCAGCCTCTCAGGGGGAGGGAATCAGCCCCAGCATTTT. Translation gives CASLSGGGNQPQHF. The V call is TRBV6-1, the J call TRBJ1-5; the match to TRBD1 covers 7 bases. V lost 8 bases, J lost 4 bases, and 8 bases stayed unmatched. The CDR3 spans 14 residues. Germline CDR1 reads MNHNS; CDR2 reads SASEGT.

The rearrangement links TRBV5-6 to TRBJ2-2; unclear D gene. The CDR3 is 13 amino acids. Germline V gives CDR1 SGHDT, CDR2 YYEEEE. The ends were cut back, 1 base at V and 5 bases at J, with 6 bases in the middle. In DNA form, the CDR3 reads TGTGCCAGCAGCTTGAGTTCTACCGGGGAGCTGTTTTTT. Translating gives CASSLSSTGELFF.

J is TRBJ2-1 and V is TRBV7-9, with a tentative D call TRBD2 (6 bases). V lost 4 bases and J lost 3, with 10 bases in between. The CDR3 length is 14 residues. Germline V gene data show CDR1 as SEHNR and CDR2 as FQNEAQ (reference sequence). DNA of the CDR3: TGTGCCAGCAGCTCTTCGACTAGCTACAATGAGCAGTTCTTC. Translated, it gives CASSSSTSYNEQFF.

The chain has TRBV29-1 and TRBJ1-5, with D unresolved. The CDR3 loop spans 17 amino acids. The V gene lost 7 bases and the J gene lost 0 bases, with 22 bases spanning the gap. Germline CDR1 and CDR2: SQVTM and ANQGSEA. The CDR3 DNA reads as TGCAGCGGAAAACGGACGCGGGAAAGGGTTAGCAATCAGCCCCAGCATTTT. Amino acids: CSGKRTRERVSNQPQHF.

The chain joins TRBV19 to TRBJ2-7, with TRBD2 as a possible D gene (6 bases). This CDR3 has 13 residues. In germline, CDR1 is LNHDA, CDR2 SQIVND (reference sequence). V was shortened by 7 bases and J by 0 bases, with 10 bases between the two germline ends. CDR3 DNA: TGTGCCAGTACTCCCGGGGGCTCCTACGAGCAGTACTTC. Translated, it gives CASTPGGSYEQYF.

The table lists this clone with a few counts. The gene calls are TRBV6-5 and TRBJ2-3; perhaps TRBD2 as D (5 bases). The V gene's germline CDR1 is MNHEY and CDR2 SVGAGI. This CDR3 has 13 residues. V was pared by 10 bases and J by 4 bases, with 15 bases between. This CDR3 reads CAIKKLGSDTQYF. In DNA form, the CDR3 reads TGTGCCATCAAGAAACTAGGGTCAGATACGCAGTATTTT.

The rearrangement joins TRBV19 to TRBJ2-2; D is unclear. The CDR3 is 14 residues long. V dropped 7 bases and J dropped 0 bases, with 9 bases sitting between them. Germline V gene data show CDR1 as LNHDA and CDR2 as SQIVND (reference sequence). CDR3 region: CASTQATNTGELFF. CDR3 nucleotide sequence: TGTGCCAGTACGCAGGCGACGAACACCGGGGAGCTGTTTTTT.

The rearrangement links TRBV10-3 to TRBJ2-7; TRBD1 matches 8 bases. The CDR3 has 13 residues. Germline V gene data show CDR1 as ENHRY and CDR2 as SYGVKD. Trimming took 6 bases from V and 2 from J; bases not matched to a gene: 3. The CDR3 reads CAIRRQGTYEQYV. The CDR3 region has the DNA TGTGCCATCAGACGACAGGGGACCTACGAGCAGTACGTC.

This chain joins TRBV30 and TRBJ1-2; D remains unclear. The CDR3 has 14 residues. Germline lookup yields CDR1 GTSNPN and CDR2 SVGIG (reference sequence). The ends were cut back, 1 base at V and 2 bases at J, with 11 bases in the middle. Here the CDR3 reads CAWSATPQNYGYTF. CDR3 in DNA: TGTGCCTGGAGTGCCACACCACAAAACTATGGCTACACCTTC.

J is TRBJ2-7 and V is TRBV6-5, with D uncertain. The CDR3 is made up of 14 amino acids. Germline V CDR1 and CDR2: MNHEY, SVGAGI. Between the trimmed V and J ends, which lost 5 bases and 4 bases, there was a span of 15 bases. The CDR3, as DNA: TGTGCCAGCAGTCAACCGACTGGGTTATACGAGCAGTACGTC. Translation: CASSQPTGLYEQYV.

This clone was detected a few times. The chain carries TRBV10-2 and TRBJ2-7; TRBD2 might be the D (6 bases). With 3 bases removed from V and 3 bases from J, the gap between germline ends came to 9 bases. The CDR3 totals 13 residues. The germline V gene encodes CDR1 WSHSY and CDR2 SAAADI. The CDR3 loop is CASSETRGYEQYV. CDR3 coding DNA: TGCGCCAGCAGTGAAACGCGGGGCTACGAGCAGTACGTC.

This clone was seen only a few times. The chain combines TRBV7-2 with TRBJ2-5; D might be TRBD2 (7 bases). The CDR3 covers 16 residues. Germline V lookup: CDR1 SGHTA, CDR2 FQGNSA. Deletions cut 5 bases from V and 5 bases from J, with 21 bases between. The CDR3 DNA follows: TGTGCCAGCAGCCCTGTTGGGGGCGGGGGATCCGAGACCCAGTACTTC. It codes for CASSPVGGGGSETQYF.

The J gene is TRBJ1-4, the V gene TRBV7-9, with 10 nucleotides matching TRBD1. CDR3 length: 15 residues. Germline loops: CDR1 SEHNR, CDR2 FQNEAQ (reference sequence). After removal of 4 bases from V and 4 bases from J, the junction contained 3 bases not matched to a gene. This CDR3 is CASSSWTGGNEKLFF. In DNA, the CDR3 is TGTGCCAGCAGCTCATGGACAGGGGGTAATGAAAAACTGTTTTTT. The variable domain in full, with the rest retrieved from reference TRBV7-9 and TRBJ1-4, is DTGVSQNPRHKITKRGQNVTFRCDPISEHNRLYWYRQTLGQGPEFLTYFQNEAQLEKSRLLSDRFSAERPKGSFSTLEIQRTEQGDSAMYLCASSSWTGGNEKLFFGSGTQLSVL.

The chain couples TRBV7-2 to TRBJ1-1; no clear D. V lost 0 bases and J 3 bases, leaving 14 bases between the germline ends. The CDR3 totals 16 residues. Germline V gives CDR1 SGHTA, CDR2 FQGNSA. DNA of the CDR3: TGTGCCAGCAGCTTAGCAGGTACCCGGGGTTACACTGAAGCTTTCTTT. Translation: CASSLAGTRGYTEAFF.

V is TRBV5-1 and J is TRBJ1-4; possibly TRBD1 for D (5 bases). V shed 5 bases and J shed 6 bases, with 17 bases lying between them. The CDR3 is made up of 15 amino acids. The germline V gene has CDR1 SGHRS and CDR2 YFSETQ. For the CDR3, the DNA is TGCGCCAGCAGTATACTGCCCGGAGGGGATGAAAAACTGTTTTTT. The encoded protein is CASSILPGGDEKLFF.

V and J are TRBV9 and TRBJ2-2; no clear D. Germline CDR1 SGDLS, CDR2 YYNGEE. The V end lost 4 bases, the J end lost 5 bases, and 9 bases lay between the germline ends. This CDR3 is 13 amino acids long. The CDR3 coding sequence is TGTGCCAGCAGCTACAGAGAAACCGGGGAGCTGTTTTTT. It encodes CASSYRETGELFF.

The rearrangement joins TRBV18 to TRBJ1-2, with D tentatively TRBD1 (5 bases). CDR1 is KGHSH and CDR2 is LQKENI in the germline V gene. With 2 bases removed from V and 6 bases from J, the gap between germline ends came to 10 bases. The CDR3 is made up of 13 amino acids. The DNA of the CDR3 is TGTGCCAGCTCACCAGGGGGGGAGCATGGCTACACCTTC. Translated, it gives CASSPGGEHGYTF.

The chain has TRBV28 and TRBJ2-2, with 8 bases lining up with TRBD2. The CDR3 totals 16 residues. V was pared by 5 bases and J by 4 bases, with 9 bases of the junction left unmatched. CDR1 and CDR2 from the germline V gene are MDHEN and SYDVKM. CDR3 sequence reads: CASSPPRGGSTGELFF. The CDR3 region has the DNA TGTGCCAGCAGTCCCCCACGGGGGGGTAGCACCGGGGAGCTGTTTTTT.

This chain joins TRBV7-8 and TRBJ1-2; 10 nucleotides line up with TRBD1. The ends lost 4 bases at V and 4 bases at J; junction bases unmatched: 6. Germline loops: CDR1 SGHVS, CDR2 FQNEAQ. The CDR3 spans 15 residues. The CDR3 loop reads CASSSTGGAGYGYTF. CDR3 nucleotide sequence: TGTGCCAGCAGCTCGACAGGGGGCGCGGGCTATGGCTACACCTTC.

The CDR3 here is CASATGAGANVLTF. In nucleotides, the CDR3 is TGCGCCAGCGCTACAGGGGCTGGGGCCAACGTCCTGACTTTC. The V and J genes are TRBV5-1 and TRBJ2-6; 7 bases fit TRBD1. The J segment lost 2 bases and the V segment lost 7 bases, leaving 3 bases of the junction unmatched. The CDR3 has 14 amino acids. Germline CDR1 and CDR2: SGHRS and YFSETQ. Full variable domain (rest looked up from reference TRBV5-1 and TRBJ2-6): KAGVTQTPRYLIKTRGQQVTLSCSPISGHRSVSWYQQTPGQGLQFLFEYFSETQRNKGNFPGRFSGRQFSNSRSEMNVSTLELGDSALYLCASATGAGANVLTFGAGSRLTVL.

CDR3 region: CASSIPRGRTDTQYF. In DNA form, the CDR3 reads TGTGCCAGCAGTATTCCGCGAGGGAGAACAGATACGCAGTATTTT. V is TRBV28 and J is TRBJ2-3; tentative D call: TRBD2 (5 bases). Germline CDR1 is MDHEN and CDR2 is SYDVKM. This CDR3 is built from 15 residues. Trimming removed 5 bases at V and 3 bases at J, with 15 bases between.

In this sample, this clone turned up a few times. The chain employs TRBV14 and TRBJ2-1; D might be TRBD2 (6 bases). V was clipped by 4 bases and J by 8 bases, with 24 bases between them. This CDR3 is built from 17 residues. The germline V gene encodes CDR1 SGHDN and CDR2 FVKESK. The CDR3 bases are TGTGCCAGCAGCCCCGAGGAGGCGGGGAGATGGTTCGATGAGCAGTTCTTC. Translation gives CASSPEEAGRWFDEQFF. The whole variable domain, remainder taken from reference TRBV14 and TRBJ2-1, is EAGVTQFPSHSVIEKGQTVTLRCDPISGHDNLYWYRRVMGKEIKFLLHFVKESKQDESGMPNNRFLAERTGGTYSTLKVQPAELEDSGVYFCASSPEEAGRWFDEQFFGPGTRLTVL.